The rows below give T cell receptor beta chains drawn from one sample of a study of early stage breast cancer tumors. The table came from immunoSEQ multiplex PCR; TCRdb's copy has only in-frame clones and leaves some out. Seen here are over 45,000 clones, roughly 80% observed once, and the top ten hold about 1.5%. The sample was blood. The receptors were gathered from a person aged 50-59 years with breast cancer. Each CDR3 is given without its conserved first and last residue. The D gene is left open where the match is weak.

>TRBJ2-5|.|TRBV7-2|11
ASSLQREETQY
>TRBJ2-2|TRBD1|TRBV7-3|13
ASSINAGGREELF
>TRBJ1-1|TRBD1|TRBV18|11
ASSQGEDTEAF
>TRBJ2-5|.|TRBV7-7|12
ASSSNHGGETQY
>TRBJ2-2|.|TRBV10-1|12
ATRETPNTGELF
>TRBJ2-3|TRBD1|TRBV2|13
ASSGQGDRGDTQY
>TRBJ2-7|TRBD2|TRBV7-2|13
ASTRWVGGANEQY
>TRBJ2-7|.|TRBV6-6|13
ASSYSGSEKVEQY
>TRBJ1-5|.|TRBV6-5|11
ASSYDSNQPQH
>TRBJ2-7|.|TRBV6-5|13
ASSPDPGQPYEQY